This T cell receptor beta chain is drawn from a study of T cell changes during pregnancy in multiple sclerosis. The length of the CDR3 is 15 residues. Trimming at V came to 0 bases and at J to 6 bases, leaving 6 bases not matched to a gene. CDR1 and CDR2 (germline): MNHNY, SVGAGI (reference sequence). Clones were read by immunoSEQ multiplex PCR, and TCRdb kept only the in-frame ones, dropping some. The table lists about 46,000 clones, about 90% of them singletons, with 0.37% in the top ten. This sequence joins TRBV6-6 and TRBJ2-7; 9 bases agree with TRBD1. This receptor was obtained from a female donor in good health, enrolled as a control in a pregnancy study. This sample comprised CD4+ T cells from peripheral blood mononuclear cells, obtained in the second trimester of pregnancy. CDR3 sequence reads: CASSYSPGQGGEQYF. DNA of the CDR3: TGTGCCAGCAGTTACTCACCGGGACAGGGCGGCGAGCAGTACTTC.